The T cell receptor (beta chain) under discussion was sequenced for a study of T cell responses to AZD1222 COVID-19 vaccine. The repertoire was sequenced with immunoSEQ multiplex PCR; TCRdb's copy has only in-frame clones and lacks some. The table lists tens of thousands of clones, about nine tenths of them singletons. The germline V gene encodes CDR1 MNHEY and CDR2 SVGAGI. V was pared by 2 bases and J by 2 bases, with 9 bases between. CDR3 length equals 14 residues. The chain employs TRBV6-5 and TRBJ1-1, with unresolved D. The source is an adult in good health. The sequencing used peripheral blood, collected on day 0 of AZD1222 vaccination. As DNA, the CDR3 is TGTGCCAGCAGTTACGTTGGATCCAACACTGAAGCTTTCTTT. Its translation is CASSYVGSNTEAFF.